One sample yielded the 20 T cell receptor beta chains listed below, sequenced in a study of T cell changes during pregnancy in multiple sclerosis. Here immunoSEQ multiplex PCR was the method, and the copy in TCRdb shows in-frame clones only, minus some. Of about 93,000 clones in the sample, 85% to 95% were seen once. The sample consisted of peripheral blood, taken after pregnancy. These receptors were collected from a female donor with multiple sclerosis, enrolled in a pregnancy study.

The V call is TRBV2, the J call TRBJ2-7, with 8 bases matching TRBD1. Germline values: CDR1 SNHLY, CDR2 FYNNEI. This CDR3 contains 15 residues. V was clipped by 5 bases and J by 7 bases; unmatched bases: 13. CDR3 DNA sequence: TGTGCCAGCAGTTCACTCCGGGACAGGTCCATGGAGCAGTACTTC. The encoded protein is CASSSLRDRSMEQYF.

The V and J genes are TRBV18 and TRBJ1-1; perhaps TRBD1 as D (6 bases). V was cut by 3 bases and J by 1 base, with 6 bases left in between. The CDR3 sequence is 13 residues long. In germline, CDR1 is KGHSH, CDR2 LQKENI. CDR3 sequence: CASSPGANTEAFF. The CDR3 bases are TGTGCCAGCTCACCGGGGGCGAACACTGAAGCTTTCTTT. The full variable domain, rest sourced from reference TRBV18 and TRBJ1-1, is NAGVMQNPRHLVRRRGQEARLRCSPMKGHSHVYWYRQLPEEGLKFMVYLQKENIIDESGMPKERFSAEFPKEGPSILRIQQVVRGDSAAYFCASSPGANTEAFFGQGTRLTVV.

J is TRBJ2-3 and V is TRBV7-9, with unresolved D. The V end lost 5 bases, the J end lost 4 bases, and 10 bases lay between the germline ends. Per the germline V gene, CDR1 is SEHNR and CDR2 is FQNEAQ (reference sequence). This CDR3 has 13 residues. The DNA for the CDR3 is TGTGCCAGCAGCCCTCCTGCGGCAGATACGCAGTATTTT. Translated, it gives CASSPPAADTQYF.

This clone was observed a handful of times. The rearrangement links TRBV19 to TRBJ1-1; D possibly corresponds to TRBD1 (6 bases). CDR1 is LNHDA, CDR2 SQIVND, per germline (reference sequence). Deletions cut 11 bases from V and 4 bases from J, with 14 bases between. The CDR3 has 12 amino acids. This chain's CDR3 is CASEGVRTEAFF. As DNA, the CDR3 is TGTGCCTCCGAGGGGGTTCGCACTGAAGCTTTCTTT.

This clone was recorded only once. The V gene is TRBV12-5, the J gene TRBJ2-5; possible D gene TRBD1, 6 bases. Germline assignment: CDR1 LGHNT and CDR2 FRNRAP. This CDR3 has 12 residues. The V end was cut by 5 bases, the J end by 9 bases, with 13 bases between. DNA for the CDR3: TGTGCTAGTGGTGCAGGGGTTTTGGCCCAGTACTTC. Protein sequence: CASGAGVLAQYF.

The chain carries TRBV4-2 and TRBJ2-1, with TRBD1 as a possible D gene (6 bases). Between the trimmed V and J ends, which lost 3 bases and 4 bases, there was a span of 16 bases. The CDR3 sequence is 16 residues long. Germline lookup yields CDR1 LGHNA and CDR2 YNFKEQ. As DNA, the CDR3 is TGTGCCAGCAGCCATCCTAGGGACAAGCAATACAATGAGCAGTTCTTC. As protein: CASSHPRDKQYNEQFF.

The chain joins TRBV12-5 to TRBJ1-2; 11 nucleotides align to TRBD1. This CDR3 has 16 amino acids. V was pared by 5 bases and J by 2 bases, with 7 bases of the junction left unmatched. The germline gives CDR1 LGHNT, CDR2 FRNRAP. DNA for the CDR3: TGTGCTAGTGGTGCCCGGGGACAGGGGGGAAACTATGGCTACACCTTC. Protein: CASGARGQGGNYGYTF.

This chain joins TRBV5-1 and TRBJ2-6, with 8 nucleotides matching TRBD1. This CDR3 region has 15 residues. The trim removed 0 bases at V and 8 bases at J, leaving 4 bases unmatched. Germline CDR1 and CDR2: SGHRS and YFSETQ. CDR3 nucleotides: TGCGCCAGCAGCTTGGTCTCAGGGGGCACCAACGTCCTGACTTTC. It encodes CASSLVSGGTNVLTF.

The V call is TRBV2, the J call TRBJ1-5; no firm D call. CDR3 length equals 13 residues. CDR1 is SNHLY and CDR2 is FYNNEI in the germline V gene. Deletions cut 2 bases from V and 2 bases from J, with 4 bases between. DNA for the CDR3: TGTGCCAGCAGTGAATCGGGCAATCAGCCCCAGCATTTT. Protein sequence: CASSESGNQPQHF. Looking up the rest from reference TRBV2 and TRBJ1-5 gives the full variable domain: EPEVTQTPSHQVTQMGQEVILRCVPISNHLYFYWYRQILGQKVEFLVSFYNNEISEKSEIFDDQFSVERPDGSNFTLKIRSTKLEDSAMYFCASSESGNQPQHFGDGTRLSIL.

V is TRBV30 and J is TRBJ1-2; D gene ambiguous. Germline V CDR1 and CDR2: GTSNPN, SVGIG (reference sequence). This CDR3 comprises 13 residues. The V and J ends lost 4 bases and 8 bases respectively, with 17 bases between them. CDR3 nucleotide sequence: TGTGCCTGGACGCTCGCTAGAACGGGGGGCTACACCTTC. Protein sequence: CAWTLARTGGYTF.

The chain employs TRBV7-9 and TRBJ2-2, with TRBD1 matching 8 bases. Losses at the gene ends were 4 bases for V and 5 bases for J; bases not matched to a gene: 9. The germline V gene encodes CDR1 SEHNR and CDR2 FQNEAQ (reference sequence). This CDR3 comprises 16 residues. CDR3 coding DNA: TGTGCCAGCAGCTCTGCAGGGGGCGTCCTGACCGGGGAGCTGTTTTTT. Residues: CASSSAGGVLTGELFF.

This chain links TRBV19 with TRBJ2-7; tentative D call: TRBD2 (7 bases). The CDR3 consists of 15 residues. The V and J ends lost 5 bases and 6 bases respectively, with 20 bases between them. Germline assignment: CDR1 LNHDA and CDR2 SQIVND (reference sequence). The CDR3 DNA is TGTGCCAGTAGTGTCCTCGGCGCGGGGGCGGGCGAGCAGTACTTC. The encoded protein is CASSVLGAGAGEQYF.

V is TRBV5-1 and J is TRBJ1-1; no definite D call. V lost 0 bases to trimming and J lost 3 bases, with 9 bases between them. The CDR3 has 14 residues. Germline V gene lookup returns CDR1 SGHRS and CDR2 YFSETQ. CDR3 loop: CASSLGLRYTEAFF. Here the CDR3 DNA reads TGCGCCAGCAGCTTGGGGCTGCGGTACACTGAAGCTTTCTTT.

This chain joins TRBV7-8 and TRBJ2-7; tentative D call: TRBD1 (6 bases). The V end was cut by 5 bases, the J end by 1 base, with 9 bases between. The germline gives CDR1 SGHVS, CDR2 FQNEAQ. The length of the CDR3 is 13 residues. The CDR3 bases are TGTGCCAGCAGCATTGGACAGTCCTACGAGCAGTACTTC. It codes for CASSIGQSYEQYF.

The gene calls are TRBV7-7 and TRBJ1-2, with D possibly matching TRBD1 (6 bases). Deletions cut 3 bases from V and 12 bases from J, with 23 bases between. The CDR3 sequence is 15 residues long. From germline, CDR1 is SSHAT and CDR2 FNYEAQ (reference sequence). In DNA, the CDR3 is TGTGCCAGCAGCTTCGGGGGGCATACTCCAGGGGCCGACACCTTC. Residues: CASSFGGHTPGADTF.

The CDR3 region is CASSLRTTGVGNEQFF. CDR3 sequence (DNA): TGTGCCAGCAGCTTAAGGACGACAGGGGTTGGCAATGAGCAGTTCTTC. The chain carries TRBV11-2 and TRBJ2-1, with 8 positions matching TRBD1. The CDR3 runs 16 residues. Germline loops: CDR1 SGHAT, CDR2 FQNNGV. With V trimmed by 2 bases and J by 6 bases, 9 bases remained unmatched.

The CDR3 loop reads CASSLDLQGGSWGYTF. The DNA for the CDR3 is TGTGCCAGCAGCTTGGATTTACAGGGAGGGTCGTGGGGCTACACCTTC. V is TRBV5-6 and J is TRBJ1-2, with a possible D match to TRBD1 (6 bases). Germline V CDR1 and CDR2: SGHDT, YYEEEE. This CDR3 is built from 16 residues. With 0 bases removed from V and 8 bases from J, the gap between germline ends came to 20 bases.

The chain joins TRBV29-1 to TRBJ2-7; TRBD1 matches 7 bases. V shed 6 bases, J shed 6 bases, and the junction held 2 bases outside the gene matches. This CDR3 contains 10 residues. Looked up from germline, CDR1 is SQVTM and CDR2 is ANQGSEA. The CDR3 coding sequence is TGCAGCGTCAGGGGGAGCGAGCAGTACTTC. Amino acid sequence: CSVRGSEQYF.

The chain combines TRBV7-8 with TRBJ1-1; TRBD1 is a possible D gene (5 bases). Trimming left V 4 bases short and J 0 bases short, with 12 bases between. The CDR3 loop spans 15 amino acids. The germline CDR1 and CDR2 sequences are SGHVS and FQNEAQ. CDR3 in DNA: TGTGCCAGCAGCTCACAGGCCTACATGAACACTGAAGCTTTCTTT. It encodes CASSSQAYMNTEAFF.

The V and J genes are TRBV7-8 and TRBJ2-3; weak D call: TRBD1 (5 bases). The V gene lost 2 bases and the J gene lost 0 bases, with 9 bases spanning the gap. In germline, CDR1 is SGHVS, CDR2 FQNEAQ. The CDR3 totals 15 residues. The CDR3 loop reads CASSLNRFSTDTQYF. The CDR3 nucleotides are TGTGCCAGCAGCTTAAACAGGTTTAGCACAGATACGCAGTATTTT.